This T cell receptor beta chain was profiled in a study of cytomegalovirus exposure and HLA in healthy donors (dated by TCRdb to about 2017). General notes on the study: An earlier analysis of roughly 570 of the donors reported about 280 Gb of sequence data and about 120 million unique TCR beta sequences obtained from about 179 million T cells. In a later genetic analysis, genome-wide SNP genotypes for 398 of the 666 donors were used, and that subset was treated as a discovery cohort. Donor age, sex, ethnicity and CMV serostatus were compiled together with the repertoire data. Roughly 5 DR-DQ haplotypes were handled as single units for association and clustering because linkage in the cohort was strong. The later analysis used no new phenotypic data to find candidate immune exposures, relying instead on TCR beta sequences and their occurrence across donors. Besides the first cohort of hundreds of subjects, a separate validation cohort made up of over 95 different subjects was used. In a later analysis, previously published TCR beta repertoires from about 670 donors were re-analyzed and high-resolution HLA genotyping was added so that TCR occurrence patterns could be studied. HLA typing included class I and class II loci at four-digit resolution. The genetic ancestry cluster associated with self-reported Caucasian donors included around 76% of the 300 to 450 genotyped donors. To predict cytomegalovirus infection status, the study brought together high-throughput TCR immunosequencing, statistical association of individual TCRs with disease status, and machine learning. Using immunosequencing, the study profiled T cell repertoires from about 620 subjects and related those repertoires to cytomegalovirus serostatus. The aim of the study was to test whether cataloging public T cell receptors could identify signatures of past pathogen exposure. An earlier analysis of 587 of the donors applied high-throughput TCR beta sequencing to assess whether each TCR beta V gene segment acted as functional or pseudogenic. Among a few hundred genotyped donors of the cohort, an average of roughly 240,000 unique TCR beta nucleotide sequences were sequenced per donor, about a sixth of them non-productive. All discovery cohort repertoires had been generated using a single sequencing platform. Approximately 300 gigabases of sequencing data and 70 million to 100 million unique TCR sequences made up an early release that covered about 640 HLA-typed donors. Typing coverage varied by locus: about 629-630 donors for A, B, C, DRB1 and DQB1; roughly 500 for DQA1; around 610 for DPA1; approximately 490 for DPB1.

The library was prepared using the immunoSEQ multiplex PCR assay. For the multiplex PCR, a mixture combining 60 forward primers for TCR Vbeta segments and 13 reverse primers for TCR Jbeta segments was used. A multiplex PCR assay on genomic DNA amplified the CDR3 region of rearranged TCR beta genes. The Illumina HiSeq System was used to sequence the amplified TCR beta libraries as 87-base-pair reads. The study's own analysis went as follows. A later analysis tallied 75 million to 95 million unique TCR beta chains across the roughly 610 repertoires, and approximately 12 million of those chains were shared by two or more donors. Raw reads were error-corrected and collapsed into unique sequences with a nearest-neighbor algorithm that merged closely related sequences to remove PCR and sequencing errors. To assign V, D and J gene segments, CDR3 sequences were aligned to IMGT reference sequences. For a sequence to be retained, at least a six-nucleotide match to both a V gene segment and a J gene segment was required. A rearrangement counted as productive if the CDR3 had no stop codons and remained in frame with V and J, and every other rearrangement counted as non-productive. CDR3 was defined according to IMGT convention as the region running from the second conserved V-encoded cysteine to the conserved J-encoded phenylalanine. Sequences without an unambiguous match to a single V gene segment were excluded from the earlier analysis of a few hundred of the donors. In an earlier analysis of several hundred of the donors, V segments were called functional above 56.7% productive rearrangements and were called segregating when the between-donor standard deviation exceeded 5%. A statistical classification framework was built for diagnosing cytomegalovirus status from the catalog of TCR beta chain sequences. V and J gene assignment, in a later analysis, came from comparing TCR nucleotide sequences with IMGT/GENE-DB human TR gene sequences. The TCRdist pipeline was used in a later analysis to assign CDR3 sequences and most-parsimonious VDJ recombination scenarios. In a later analysis, every TCR beta chain was defined by the combination of its CDR3 amino acid sequence and its V-gene family, and reads without a unique V-gene family were dropped. To address suspected cross-contamination and a sequencing artifact, a later analysis removed several hundred highly shared, low-generation-probability nucleotide sequences. In a later analysis, a clonal expansion index was calculated for each public chain from normalized within-repertoire ranks of inferred template counts. Generation probabilities in a later analysis came from a VDJ recombination model fitted to out-of-frame rearrangements, and those results were checked against IGoR. Hypergeometric tests were used in a later analysis to score TCR-TCR, TCR-HLA and TCR-CMV co-occurrence, with a repertoire-size bias correction applied to the TCR pairs. In a later analysis, false discovery rates were estimated by permuting HLA or CMV assignments 20 times. A later analysis grouped co-occurring TCRs with DBSCAN, adding TCRdist sequence similarity when clustering within HLA-allele-positive subsets. Co-occurrence clustering excluded repertoires with fewer than 30,000 or more than 120,000 public chains, plus five with anomalous nucleotide sharing. TCRdb provides this immuneACCESS table in a form limited to in-frame rearrangements. Some clones are lacking; in checked studies, under half of them reflect an unresolved V gene, and why the rest are absent is not known. V and J calls and clone size come straight from that table; D and trimming were deduced from the DNA. For this sample, the table gives some 48,000 clones. The ten largest clones add up to approximately 26% of the sample.

General findings and caveats noted by the study authors: Because counts were too low, 15 to 20 rarely observed V segments, including chromosome 9 orphons, were excluded from the earlier analysis of roughly 580 of the donors. At a false discovery rate of 0.05, a later analysis linked some 17,000 TCR beta sequences to specific HLA alleles. In a later analysis, the rate of TCR association differed among HLA loci, with DRB1 alleles having the most associated TCRs and HLA-C alleles having the fewest. Strong co-occurrence of HLA alleles, especially DR and DQ, made assigning TCR associations to individual alleles difficult. Three of the identified cytomegalovirus-associated TCR beta chains were confirmed in vitro to be specific for cytomegalovirus antigens. A later analysis reported that several top co-occurrence clusters appeared linked to parvovirus B19, influenza, CMV and Epstein-Barr virus. Only TCR beta chains were sequenced in this cohort, and the absence of alpha or paired-chain data limited detectable features. Because some donors lacked HLA typing at each locus, the association tests relied only on the typed subset. The authors suggested that the approach could potentially be extended to other disease states and immunological phenotypes. According to a later analysis, most CMV-associated TCR beta chains appeared to be HLA-restricted, and the HLA associations seemed to be driven largely by CMV exposure. Linkage disequilibrium might explain the correlated functional status among segregating V segments, but an unknown experimental factor could not be ruled out. Across donors, most TCR sequences were observed very rarely, whereas some public TCRs were present in many individuals. In a later analysis, HLA-associated TCR beta chains were found to be more clonally expanded and to have lower generation probabilities than equally common non-associated chains. For the cohort, immune exposure information was limited to CMV serostatus. The study listed 164 TCR beta chains as associated with cytomegalovirus. Some IMGT-functional V segments, including TRBV6-2 and TRBV6-3, could not be distinguished by the 87-base-pair reads and were therefore excluded. The classifier was reported to diagnose cytomegalovirus status with high specificity and sensitivity in both the original cohort and the validation cohort. A further reported finding was that TCR beta sequences accurately predicted the HLA-A and HLA-B alleles for most subjects in the first cohort. According to a later genetic analysis, donors in an Asian-associated ancestry cluster had fewer N-insertions in productive TCRs than the approximately 670-donor mean. An association between a missense DCLRE1C variant and V-gene and J-gene trimming of TCR beta chains was found in a later genetic analysis and replicated in an independent cohort. In an earlier analysis of more than 500 of the donors, most TCR beta V segments appeared in productive rearrangements about 87% or about 30% of the time, broadly matching IMGT annotations. A cluster of highly shared sequence variants was judged likely to be a technical artifact of the sequencing pipeline. The presence/absence analyses assumed that sequencing depth was roughly uniform across donors, and that assumption may not be true.

The junction carries 8 bases between V and J, which are trimmed by 2 bases and 0 bases respectively. The germline V gene encodes CDR1 MDHEN and CDR2 SYDVKM. From cysteine to phenylalanine, the CDR3 is 15 amino acids long. Only the CDR3 portion is preserved as DNA: 45 bases, with reading frame beginning at the first base. The cohort was made up of 666 healthy bone marrow donors. Cohort members were all nominally healthy when sampled, although unrecorded immune exposures were likely present. The donor was CMV seropositive and was included in the group of some 290 seropositive cohort members. Each donor provided a peripheral blood sample, and peripheral blood mononuclear cells were used for TCR beta sequencing. The Qiagen DNeasy Blood Extraction Kit was used to extract genomic DNA from the blood cell samples. Regarding this clone: What this receptor recognizes is not known.

The sequence derives from a man aged 35 to 55 in good health and CMV-seropositive. The specimen sequenced was PBMCs. Here the chain combines TRBV28 and TRBJ1-3; the D gene is not confidently resolved. The CDR3 loop reads CASSLEQASGNTIYF. At the DNA level, the sequence is TGTGCCAGCAGTTTAGAGCAGGCCTCTGGAAACACCATATATTTT.